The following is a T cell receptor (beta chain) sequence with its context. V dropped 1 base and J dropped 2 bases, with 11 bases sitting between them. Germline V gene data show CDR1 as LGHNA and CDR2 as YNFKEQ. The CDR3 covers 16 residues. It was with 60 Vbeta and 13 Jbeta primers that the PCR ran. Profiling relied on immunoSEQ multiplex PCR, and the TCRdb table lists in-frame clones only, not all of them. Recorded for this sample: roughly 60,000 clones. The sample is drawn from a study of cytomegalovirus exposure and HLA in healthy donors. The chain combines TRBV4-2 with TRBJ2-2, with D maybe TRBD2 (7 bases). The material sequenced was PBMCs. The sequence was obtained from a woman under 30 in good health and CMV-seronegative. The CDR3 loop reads CASSQGGGGNTGELFF. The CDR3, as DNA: TGTGCCAGCAGCCAAGGGGGAGGGGGTAACACCGGGGAGCTGTTTTTT.